The 32 T cell receptor beta chains given below trace back to one sample, sequenced in a study of blood T cell repertoires in COVID-19. Assay: immunoSEQ multiplex PCR; the TCRdb copy retains only in-frame clones and omits some. The sample has 250,000 to 300,000 clones; 89% are singletons. The specimen was peripheral blood. The receptors were sampled from a woman between 35 and 50 years old who had recovered from COVID-19.

The chain employs TRBV10-2 and TRBJ2-2; 11 bases line up with TRBD2. With 6 bases clipped from V and 5 bases from J, the junction kept 5 bases outside the gene matches. This CDR3 has 15 residues. Germline CDR1 reads WSHSY; CDR2 reads SAAADI. CDR3 sequence (DNA): TGCGCCAGCAGGCTAGCTAGCGGGAGGACCGGGGAGCTGTTTTTT. It specifies CASRLASGRTGELFF.

The chain uses TRBV19 and TRBJ1-5; D is ambiguous. The V end was cut by 5 bases, the J end by 5 bases, with 7 bases between. The CDR3 consists of 12 residues. Germline-derived CDR1 and CDR2 are LNHDA and SQIVND (reference sequence). The CDR3 DNA follows: TGTGCCAGTAGTTACAGTGATCAGCCCCAGCATTTT. Amino acid sequence: CASSYSDQPQHF.

This chain joins TRBV19 and TRBJ2-1; 8 nucleotides align to TRBD2. This CDR3 is 14 amino acids long. Trimming removed 4 bases from V and 6 bases from J; junction bases left unmatched: 5. Germline V lookup: CDR1 LNHDA, CDR2 SQIVND (reference sequence). The CDR3 DNA reads as TGTGCCAGTAGTAGATCCGGGACTAGCAATGAGCAGTTCTTC. Translating gives CASSRSGTSNEQFF.

The V gene is TRBV18, the J gene TRBJ2-7; 8 nucleotides align to TRBD1. Germline CDR1 reads KGHSH; CDR2 reads LQKENI. The CDR3 totals 17 residues. V dropped 0 bases and J dropped 0; count of bases not matched to a gene: 7. The CDR3 DNA follows: TGTGCCAGCTCACCACCTACCCGGACAGGGTTCTCCTACGAGCAGTACTTC. Translating it yields CASSPPTRTGFSYEQYF.

This chain links TRBV5-4 with TRBJ2-1; D is unclear. The CDR3 runs 17 residues. Trimming took off 0 bases at V and 0 bases at J, with 13 bases between the two ends. Germline V CDR1 and CDR2: SGHNT, YYREEE (reference sequence). CDR3 nucleotides: TGTGCCAGCAGCTTGGACAGCCAGGCCCTCTCCTACAATGAGCAGTTCTTC. Protein product: CASSLDSQALSYNEQFF.

V and J are TRBV7-3 and TRBJ2-3, with 12 positions matching TRBD2. The CDR3 has 16 amino acids. The ends lost 2 bases at V and 5 bases at J; junction bases unmatched: 5. Germline CDR1 is SGHTA and CDR2 is FQGTGA. Here the CDR3 DNA reads TGTGCCAGCAGCTTAGTCGCTAGCGGGAGGGAAGATACGCAGTATTTT. Translating it yields CASSLVASGREDTQYF.

This clone appeared a few times. This CDR3 is also generated by other DNA sequences in the sample. This chain uses TRBV9 with TRBJ1-2; 9 positions agree with TRBD1. Germline V gene sequence: CDR1 SGDLS, CDR2 YYNGEE. This CDR3 contains 14 residues. Unmatched junction bases numbered 15, after V lost 10 bases and J lost 8 bases. In nucleotides, the CDR3 is TGTGCCGGAAGGGGGGACAGGGTATGGGGCGGCTACACCTTC. Its translation: CAGRGDRVWGGYTF.

CDR3 DNA sequence: TGTGCCAGCAGAGGACAGGGGGCCGGGGATGAGCAGTTCTTC. This sequence encodes CASRGQGAGDEQFF. V gene TRBV9 combines with J gene TRBJ2-1; 11 bases line up with TRBD1. Germline assignment: CDR1 SGDLS and CDR2 YYNGEE. The CDR3 totals 14 residues. V shed 5 bases and J 8 bases; nucleotides not matched to a gene: 6. The full variable domain, its missing parts supplied by reference TRBV9 and TRBJ2-1, is DSGVTQTPKHLITATGQRVTLRCSPRSGDLSVYWYQQSLDQGLQFLIQYYNGEERAKGNILERFSAQQFPDLHSELNLSSLELGDSALYFCASRGQGAGDEQFFGPGTRLTVL.

This chain connects TRBV5-1 to TRBJ1-1; no firm D call. The CDR3 runs to 13 residues. CDR1 SGHRS and CDR2 YFSETQ come from the germline V gene. With 4 bases removed from V and 7 bases from J, the gap between germline ends came to 14 bases. DNA of the CDR3: TGCGCCAGCAGCCTAACAGCGGATCTTGAAGCTTTCTTT. This gives the protein CASSLTADLEAFF.

The chain is built from TRBV5-1 and TRBJ2-1; 12 nucleotides align to TRBD2. This CDR3 is 15 amino acids long. Germline assignment: CDR1 SGHRS and CDR2 YFSETQ. The V and J ends lost 3 bases and 6 bases, in that order; junction bases with no gene match: 4. CDR3 sequence reads: CASSSGTSGPNEQFF. CDR3 coding DNA: TGCGCCAGCAGCTCCGGGACTAGCGGGCCCAATGAGCAGTTCTTC. The entire variable domain, with the rest obtained from reference TRBV5-1 and TRBJ2-1, is as follows: KAGVTQTPRYLIKTRGQQVTLSCSPISGHRSVSWYQQTPGQGLQFLFEYFSETQRNKGNFPGRFSGRQFSNSRSEMNVSTLELGDSALYLCASSSGTSGPNEQFFGPGTRLTVL.

The chain carries TRBV28 and TRBJ1-4, with D possibly matching TRBD1 (6 bases). CDR1 is MDHEN, CDR2 SYDVKM, per germline. The V end was cut by 5 bases, the J end by 1 base, with 23 bases between. The CDR3 contains 19 residues. CDR3 in DNA: TGTGCCAGCAGTAGCACGTCCGGGACATCCCGGTTAACTAATGAAAAACTGTTTTTT. Translating it yields CASSSTSGTSRLTNEKLFF.

This chain connects TRBV27 to TRBJ1-1, with 10 bases fitting TRBD1. Germline trimming cut 5 bases from V and 4 bases from J; bases unmatched to any gene: 7. The CDR3 totals 15 residues. Germline V gene sequence: CDR1 MNHEY, CDR2 SMNVEV (reference sequence). CDR3 sequence (DNA): TGTGCCAGCAGTCCCGGGACAGGGGCAGGCACTGAAGCTTTCTTT. This translates into CASSPGTGAGTEAFF.

The chain has TRBV14 and TRBJ2-5; weak D call: TRBD1 (6 bases). Germline-derived CDR1 and CDR2 are SGHDN and FVKESK. V was clipped by 0 bases and J by 5 bases, with 16 bases between them. This CDR3 contains 16 residues. This chain's CDR3 is CASSQERRAQGETQYF. CDR3 DNA: TGTGCCAGCAGCCAAGAAAGACGGGCCCAGGGGGAGACCCAGTACTTC. Full variable domain (missing parts from reference TRBV14 and TRBJ2-5): EAGVTQFPSHSVIEKGQTVTLRCDPISGHDNLYWYRRVMGKEIKFLLHFVKESKQDESGMPNNRFLAERTGGTYSTLKVQPAELEDSGVYFCASSQERRAQGETQYFGPGTRLLVL.

The chain combines TRBV28 with TRBJ2-7; the D is unclear. V lost 4 bases, J lost 3 bases, and 22 bases lay in between. The CDR3 is 17 residues long. The germline V gene has CDR1 MDHEN and CDR2 SYDVKM. As DNA, the CDR3 is TGTGCCAGCAGTTCCCCCCGCCTAGAGATGGGTTACTACGAGCAGTACTTC. It encodes CASSSPRLEMGYYEQYF.

This chain connects TRBV6-1 to TRBJ2-7; 11 nucleotides match TRBD1. This CDR3 contains 18 residues. V dropped 0 bases and J dropped 7; count of bases not matched to a gene: 14. CDR1 MNHNS and CDR2 SASEGT come from the germline V gene. Here the CDR3 reads CASSEATGQGARLWEQYF. The CDR3 DNA sequence: TGTGCCAGCAGTGAAGCGACCGGACAGGGGGCGCGGTTGTGGGAGCAGTACTTC.

The rearrangement uses TRBV30 and TRBJ2-2, with TRBD2 as a possible D gene (6 bases). This CDR3 is built from 14 residues. CDR1 and CDR2 (germline): GTSNPN, SVGIG (reference sequence). The V end lost 2 bases, the J end lost 0 bases, and 7 bases lay between the germline ends. The CDR3 loop reads CAWSRLANTGELFF. In DNA, the CDR3 is TGTGCCTGGAGTCGACTAGCGAACACCGGGGAGCTGTTTTTT.

The chain combines TRBV4-1 with TRBJ1-5; D is unclear. V was cut by 1 base and J by 0 bases, with 16 bases left in between. In germline, CDR1 is MGHRA, CDR2 YSYEKL. This CDR3 region has 18 residues. The CDR3 spells CASSQGSGIPLSNQPQHF. CDR3 coding DNA: TGCGCCAGCAGCCAAGGGTCGGGTATACCACTTAGCAATCAGCCCCAGCATTTT.

V usage is TRBV7-8 and J usage is TRBJ2-1, with 11 bases that match TRBD2. The length of the CDR3 is 15 residues. V lost 5 bases, J lost 6 bases, and 6 bases stayed unmatched. Germline assignment: CDR1 SGHVS and CDR2 FQNEAQ. The CDR3 loop is CASSLTSGMSNEQFF. DNA of the CDR3: TGTGCCAGCAGCCTGACTAGCGGGATGAGCAATGAGCAGTTCTTC.

Comments on this clone: The sample holds other DNA sequences that translate to the same CDR3. The rearrangement joins TRBV28 to TRBJ1-5; D not certain. The length of the CDR3 is 11 residues. Trimming pared 6 bases from V and 9 bases from J, leaving 9 bases between. Germline CDR1 MDHEN, CDR2 SYDVKM. CDR3 region: CASSATRPQHF. The CDR3 coding sequence is TGTGCCAGCAGCGCGACTCGGCCCCAGCATTTT. The full variable domain, with the rest looked up from reference TRBV28 and TRBJ1-5, is DVKVTQSSRYLVKRTGEKVFLECVQDMDHENMFWYRQDPGLGLRLIYFSYDVKMKEKGDIPEGYSVSREKKERFSLILESASTNQTSMYLCASSATRPQHFGDGTRLSIL.

This chain uses TRBV24-1 with TRBJ2-1; 9 bases are shared with TRBD2. Germline trimming cut 3 bases from V and 7 bases from J; bases unmatched to any gene: 15. The CDR3 contains 18 residues. Germline CDR1 KGHDR, CDR2 SFDVKD. CDR3 sequence: CATSDGLSGSFSMNEQFF. CDR3 coding DNA: TGTGCCACCAGTGATGGACTTAGCGGGAGTTTCTCCATGAATGAGCAGTTCTTC.

This chain's CDR3 is CASSLSLGGTGELFF. CDR3 bases: TGTGCCAGCAGCTTGTCTCTGGGGGGTACCGGGGAGCTGTTTTTT. The chain employs TRBV5-4 and TRBJ2-2; weak D call: TRBD2 (6 bases). Germline CDR1 reads SGHNT; CDR2 reads YYREEE (reference sequence). The germline V and J ends were trimmed by 1 base and 5 bases, with 12 bases remaining between them. The CDR3 totals 15 residues.

This clone was picked up one time. The chain is built from TRBV6-1 and TRBJ1-2, with no clear D. Trimming removed 2 bases at V and 8 bases at J, with 9 bases between. The germline V gene encodes CDR1 MNHNS and CDR2 SASEGT. There are 12 residues in the CDR3. The CDR3 here is CASSEYRGGYTF. The CDR3 DNA follows: TGTGCCAGCAGTGAATACCGAGGGGGCTACACCTTC.

This clone was observed once. V is TRBV18 and J is TRBJ2-3, with D perhaps matching TRBD2 (6 bases). The CDR3 covers 14 residues. Looked up from germline, CDR1 is KGHSH and CDR2 is LQKENI. V lost 4 bases and J lost 6, with 14 bases in between. The CDR3, as DNA: TGTGCCAGCTCACTCGGGACTCGGGGGGATACGCAGTATTTT. It encodes CASSLGTRGDTQYF.

This clone was observed a single time. The chain carries TRBV4-1 and TRBJ2-7; TRBD2 matches 8 bases. The CDR3 runs 17 residues. Looked up from germline, CDR1 is MGHRA and CDR2 is YSYEKL. J was trimmed by 4 bases and V by 1 base; bases with no gene match: 12. CDR3: CASSQGFESGSLYEQYF. DNA for the CDR3: TGCGCCAGCAGCCAAGGTTTTGAAAGCGGGAGCTTGTACGAGCAGTACTTC.

This clone showed up just once. V and J are TRBV4-2 and TRBJ2-1; D may be TRBD2 (5 bases). The V end was cut by 0 bases, the J end by 2 bases, with 11 bases between. CDR1 is LGHNA, CDR2 YNFKEQ, per germline. The CDR3 runs 16 residues. The CDR3: CASSQEPGTAYNEQFF. The CDR3 DNA follows: TGTGCCAGCAGCCAAGAACCGGGAACGGCCTACAATGAGCAGTTCTTC.

V usage is TRBV27 and J usage is TRBJ2-1; possible D gene TRBD1, 6 bases. Germline CDR1 MNHEY, CDR2 SMNVEV (reference sequence). The V gene lost 8 bases and the J gene lost 2 bases, with 13 bases spanning the gap. The CDR3 runs to 14 residues. The CDR3: CASLKQGAYNEQFF. The CDR3 DNA follows: TGTGCCAGCCTAAAACAGGGAGCCTACAATGAGCAGTTCTTC.

The V gene is TRBV29-1, the J gene TRBJ2-3; 8 positions match TRBD1. The germline V gene encodes CDR1 SQVTM and CDR2 ANQGSEA. The trim removed 7 bases at V and 1 base at J, leaving 4 bases unmatched. This CDR3 has 13 residues. CDR3 sequence (DNA): TGCAGCGCTGAGACAGGGGGCACAGATACGCAGTATTTT. As protein: CSAETGGTDTQYF.

The rearrangement joins TRBV2 to TRBJ2-7; 10 bases align to TRBD2. Germline V gives CDR1 SNHLY, CDR2 FYNNEI. This CDR3 is built from 14 residues. V dropped 4 bases and J dropped 4; count of bases not matched to a gene: 4. The CDR3: CASSGTSGEYEQYF. CDR3 sequence (DNA): TGTGCCAGCAGTGGGACTAGCGGAGAGTACGAGCAGTACTTC. The full variable domain, in which reference TRBV2 and TRBJ2-7 provide the parts outside the CDR3, is EPEVTQTPSHQVTQMGQEVILRCVPISNHLYFYWYRQILGQKVEFLVSFYNNEISEKSEIFDDQFSVERPDGSNFTLKIRSTKLEDSAMYFCASSGTSGEYEQYFGPGTRLTVT.

The gene calls are TRBV7-9 and TRBJ1-1; D is uncertain. This CDR3 has 15 residues. Germline V CDR1 and CDR2: SEHNR, FQNEAQ (reference sequence). The V end lost 1 base, the J end lost 4 bases, and 13 bases lay between the germline ends. The CDR3 protein is CASSLGMQVGTEAFF. In DNA, the CDR3 is TGTGCCAGCAGCTTAGGCATGCAGGTCGGCACTGAAGCTTTCTTT.

The rearrangement uses TRBV18 and TRBJ2-1; 8 bases fit TRBD2. CDR1 and CDR2 from the germline V gene are KGHSH and LQKENI. The CDR3 loop spans 16 amino acids. J was trimmed by 5 bases and V by 5 bases; bases with no gene match: 11. The CDR3 DNA reads TGTGCCAGCTCAAACATTCAAGCGGGAGTACACAATGAGCAGTTCTTC. It yields the protein CASSNIQAGVHNEQFF.

J is TRBJ2-2 and V is TRBV5-1; 11 bases are a match to TRBD2. Germline CDR1 SGHRS, CDR2 YFSETQ. CDR3 length: 15 amino acids. With V trimmed by 4 bases and J by 3 bases, 2 bases remained unmatched. The CDR3 is CASSELAGDTGELFF. CDR3 DNA: TGCGCCAGCAGCGAACTAGCGGGAGACACCGGGGAGCTGTTTTTT.

V usage is TRBV30 and J usage is TRBJ1-2; the D gene is possibly TRBD1 (5 bases). Looked up from germline, CDR1 is GTSNPN and CDR2 is SVGIG (reference sequence). The CDR3 totals 12 residues. The ends were cut back, 4 bases at V and 7 bases at J, with 13 bases in the middle. This CDR3 reads CAWTRGVPGYTF. CDR3 DNA: TGTGCCTGGACCCGGGGGGTCCCTGGCTACACCTTC.